This T cell receptor (beta chain) was identified in a study of shared clonotypes between healthy human individuals. Study overall: Sampling drew on donors who were a couple of women and three men aged 18 to 49. Regarding the study as a whole: The donor pool, a small one, limited the genetic and exposure-history diversity represented. At large depth, rarefaction still showed sorted-subset sequencing to be incomplete.

It was into CD45RA+ naive and CD45RA-negative memory subsets that the CD4+ cells were split. TCRdb's table, derived via immunoSEQ multiplex PCR, lists solely in-frame clones and lacks some. The sample has roughly 2.5 million clones, 85% to 95% seen once. Trimming shortened V by 7 bases and J by 0 bases, and 12 bases separated the two germline ends. Germline CDR1 is MGHDK and CDR2 is SYGVNS. CDR3 size: 15 residues. With respect to this clone: Its antigen is as yet unknown.

Specimen: naive CD4+ T cells sorted from blood. Subset described: CD45RA+ positively selected. This chain connects TRBV25-1 to TRBJ1-4; possible D gene TRBD1, 6 bases. This sequence originates from a man aged 18 to 35 in good health. Written as DNA, the CDR3 is TGTGCCAGCACAGAAACAGGGTCAACTAATGAAAAACTGTTTTTT. Amino acid sequence: CASTETGSTNEKLFF. The variable domain in full, completed from reference TRBV25-1 and TRBJ1-4, reads EADIYQTPRYLVIGTGKKITLECSQTMGHDKMYWYQQDPGMELHLIHYSYGVNSTEKGDLSSESTVSRIRTEHFPLTLESARPSHTSQYLCASTETGSTNEKLFFGSGTQLSVL.